This entry lists 19 T cell receptor beta chains sequenced from one sample in a study of blood T cell repertoires in COVID-19. Assay used: immunoSEQ multiplex PCR; TCRdb lists only in-frame clones, some missing. The sample lists 99,000 or so clones; approximately 76% were seen once. Sequenced input: peripheral blood. The receptors here all came from a woman between 70 and 85 years old with acute or convalescent COVID-19.

CDR3 bases: TGTGCCAGCTCACCACAAAACTCCGGGGAGACCCAGTACTTC. Amino acids: CASSPQNSGETQYF. The chain recombines TRBV18 with TRBJ2-5; D is uncertain. The V gene lost 1 base and the J gene lost 5 bases, with 11 bases spanning the gap. Germline V CDR1 and CDR2: KGHSH, LQKENI. This CDR3 has 14 residues. The full variable domain, in which reference TRBV18 and TRBJ2-5 provide the parts outside the CDR3, is NAGVMQNPRHLVRRRGQEARLRCSPMKGHSHVYWYRQLPEEGLKFMVYLQKENIIDESGMPKERFSAEFPKEGPSILRIQQVVRGDSAAYFCASSPQNSGETQYFGPGTRLLVL.

The chain is built from TRBV30 and TRBJ1-1; perhaps TRBD1 as D (5 bases). Trimming took 4 bases from V and 0 from J, leaving 9 bases between them. The CDR3 runs to 13 residues. Germline V gives CDR1 GTSNPN, CDR2 SVGIG (reference sequence). Here the CDR3 reads CAWTRVMNTEAFF. Here the CDR3 DNA reads TGTGCCTGGACCAGGGTCATGAACACTGAAGCTTTCTTT. Drawing the rest from reference TRBV30 and TRBJ1-1, the complete variable domain is SQTIHQWPATLVQPVGSPLSLECTVEGTSNPNLYWYRQAAGRGLQLLFYSVGIGQISSEVPQNLSASRPQDRQFILSSKKLLLSDSGFYLCAWTRVMNTEAFFGQGTRLTVV.

The table lists this clone with a few counts. The chain employs TRBV6-5 and TRBJ2-7, with a possible D match to TRBD1 (5 bases). The CDR3 loop spans 13 amino acids. The V gene's germline CDR1 is MNHEY and CDR2 SVGAGI. Trimming left V 5 bases short and J 1 base short, with 9 bases between. In DNA, the CDR3 is TGTGCCAGCAGTAAGACAGCGTCCTACGAGCAGTACTTC. It codes for CASSKTASYEQYF.

The CDR3 here is CASSSLRGTGANVLTF. The CDR3, as DNA: TGTGCCAGCAGCTCCCTCAGGGGAACGGGGGCCAACGTCCTGACTTTC. V usage is TRBV6-2 or TRBV6-3 and J usage is TRBJ2-6, with D perhaps matching TRBD1 (6 bases). V was cut by 6 bases and J by 4 bases, with 16 bases left in between. The length of the CDR3 is 16 residues. Germline assignment: CDR1 MNHEY and CDR2 SVGEGT.

The chain is built from TRBV2 and TRBJ2-5; 11 bases agree with TRBD1. Trimming cost V 2 bases and J 4 bases; bases outside gene matches: 9. The CDR3 has 17 residues. CDR1 and CDR2 from the germline V gene are SNHLY and FYNNEI. The CDR3 sequence is CASSEKVGQGAGETQYF. The CDR3 DNA follows: TGTGCCAGCAGTGAAAAGGTTGGACAGGGGGCGGGAGAGACCCAGTACTTC.

V gene TRBV27 combines with J gene TRBJ2-7, with a tentative D call TRBD2 (6 bases). CDR3 length equals 13 residues. Germline loops: CDR1 MNHEY, CDR2 SMNVEV (reference sequence). The V end lost 8 bases, the J end lost 4 bases, and 15 bases lay between the germline ends. The CDR3 loop reads CASRTPGEYEQYF. CDR3 DNA sequence: TGTGCCAGCCGGACTCCGGGGGAATACGAGCAGTACTTC.

Only a few counts were recorded for this clone. J is TRBJ1-2 and V is TRBV10-1; TRBD1 matches at 9 bases. The germline gives CDR1 WNHNN, CDR2 SYGVQD (reference sequence). The V segment lost 3 bases and the J segment 2 bases; nucleotides outside the gene matches: 1. CDR3 length: 14 residues. The CDR3 nucleotides are TGCGCCAGCAGTGACGGACAGGGGAACTATGGCTACACCTTC. Its protein product is CASSDGQGNYGYTF.

The rearrangement joins TRBV7-2 to TRBJ2-5; possible D gene TRBD1, 5 bases. The germline V gene encodes CDR1 SGHTA and CDR2 FQGNSA. Trimming took 3 bases from V and 2 from J, leaving 16 bases between them. The CDR3 sequence is 16 residues long. The CDR3 region is CASSFTRQQLQETQYF. As DNA, the CDR3 is TGTGCCAGCAGCTTCACGCGACAGCAACTTCAAGAGACCCAGTACTTC.

The chain couples TRBV11-2 to TRBJ2-7, with D hard to call. Trimming cost V 5 bases and J 2 bases, with 13 bases left between them. CDR1 is SGHAT and CDR2 is FQNNGV in the germline V gene. This CDR3 has 14 amino acids. The CDR3 coding sequence is TGTGCCAGCAGCCGCGGAAGTTCGGCCTACGAGCAGTACTTC. This codes for CASSRGSSAYEQYF.

This sequence joins TRBV19 and TRBJ1-2; D remains unclear. Germline V gene data show CDR1 as LNHDA and CDR2 as SQIVND (reference sequence). This CDR3 region has 14 residues. V gave up 4 bases and J gave up 3 bases, with 12 bases separating them. CDR3 sequence: CASSTSTAYYGYTF. Here the CDR3 DNA reads TGTGCCAGTAGTACCTCTACAGCTTACTATGGCTACACCTTC.

This clone was counted only a few times. The V and J genes are TRBV30 and TRBJ2-5; 14 bases agree with TRBD2. Trimming at V came to 2 bases and at J to 4 bases, leaving 6 bases not matched to a gene. Looked up from germline, CDR1 is GTSNPN and CDR2 is SVGIG (reference sequence). The CDR3 is made up of 16 amino acids. For the CDR3, the DNA is TGTGCCTGGAGTTTAGCGACTAGCGGGGGGGTAGAGACCCAGTACTTC. This gives the protein CAWSLATSGGVETQYF.

Only a few counts were recorded for this clone. This rearrangement joins TRBV5-1 to TRBJ2-2, with D tentatively TRBD1 (6 bases). This CDR3 spans 16 amino acids. The germline V gene encodes CDR1 SGHRS and CDR2 YFSETQ. The V end was cut by 4 bases, the J end by 6 bases, with 19 bases between. CDR3 loop: CASSLQGGVKAGELFF. The CDR3 DNA follows: TGCGCCAGCAGCCTACAGGGCGGTGTAAAAGCCGGGGAGCTGTTTTTT.

The CDR3 DNA sequence: TGCGCCACCAGGGACAGTTTATCTCAAGAGACCCAGTACTTC. It specifies CATRDSLSQETQYF. The V and J genes are TRBV5-1 and TRBJ2-5; 7 nucleotides match TRBD1. The CDR3 sequence is 14 residues long. The V and J ends lost 9 bases and 2 bases, in that order; junction bases with no gene match: 10. The germline gives CDR1 SGHRS, CDR2 YFSETQ.

The chain employs TRBV2 and TRBJ2-5; maybe TRBD1 (6 bases). Germline CDR1 SNHLY, CDR2 FYNNEI. This CDR3 spans 12 amino acids. V lost 3 bases, J lost 11 bases, and 13 bases lay in between. The CDR3 DNA reads TGTGCCAGCAGTGAGGGCAGGGGCCGGCAGTACTTC. Translating gives CASSEGRGRQYF.

This chain joins TRBV7-9 and TRBJ2-3; 9 bases map to TRBD1. Germline V gene data show CDR1 as SEHNR and CDR2 as FQNEAQ (reference sequence). The CDR3 consists of 16 residues. Trimming at V came to 5 bases and at J to 2 bases, leaving 8 bases not matched to a gene. The CDR3 region is CASSPKTGGFTDTQYF. CDR3 DNA: TGTGCCAGCAGCCCCAAGACAGGGGGGTTCACAGATACGCAGTATTTT.

The chain combines TRBV27 with TRBJ1-2; D call uncertain. Germline V gene data show CDR1 as MNHEY and CDR2 as SMNVEV (reference sequence). The ends were cut back, 5 bases at V and 4 bases at J, with 14 bases in the middle. The CDR3 sequence is 14 residues long. CDR3 protein: CASSPQAFLYGYTF. CDR3 bases: TGTGCCAGCAGTCCCCAGGCGTTCCTCTATGGCTACACCTTC.

The chain uses TRBV11-3 and TRBJ2-3, with D perhaps TRBD2 (6 bases). V was trimmed by 6 bases and J by 3 bases, leaving 13 bases between them. Germline V gene data show CDR1 as SGHNT and CDR2 as YENEEA. The CDR3 extends over 14 amino acids. This CDR3 is CASSLRRVTDTQYF. In DNA, the CDR3 is TGTGCCAGCAGTCTTCGGAGGGTGACAGATACGCAGTATTTT.

The chain carries TRBV12-3 or TRBV12-4 and TRBJ1-1; D is uncertain. The CDR3 spans 13 residues. Trimming shortened V by 6 bases and J by 5 bases, and 13 bases separated the two germline ends. DNA for the CDR3: TGTGCCAGCAGCCTGCCGACGGGGACTGAAGCTTTCTTT. Amino acids: CASSLPTGTEAFF.

J is TRBJ2-7 and V is TRBV6-5; D unresolved. Germline CDR1 MNHEY, CDR2 SVGAGI. The V end lost 4 bases, the J end lost 1 base, and 17 bases lay between the germline ends. The CDR3 is 16 amino acids. As DNA, the CDR3 is TGTGCCAGCAGTTCTCCGGGTATGGAAGGATCCTACGAGCAGTACTTC. Translated: CASSSPGMEGSYEQYF.